The 15 T cell receptor beta chains below come from one sample, sequenced in a study of Graves' ophthalmopathy and Graves' hyperthyroidism. Investigators amplified TCR beta CDR3 regions from RNA transcripts. HTBI primers primed a first-round RT-PCR, and a second-round multiplex PCR followed. TCRdb independently ran MiXCR on the multiplex PCR reads; one entry per CDR3 protein. The table includes hundreds of thousands of distinct CDR3 sequences, around 15% detected once. The specimen was blood. Receptor source: a woman in her 30s with Graves' ophthalmopathy.

This clonotype was detected many times. The chain is built from TRBV6-1 and TRBJ2-7; the D is unclear. The CDR3 is 15 residues long. Germline CDR1 reads MNHNS; CDR2 reads SASEGT. V was clipped by 4 bases and J by 0 bases, with 13 bases between them. The DNA for the CDR3 is TGTGCCAGCAGTGTCATCCTTTCGAGCTCCTACGAGCAGTACTTC. Its translation: CASSVILSSSYEQYF.

At least ten counts were recorded for this clonotype. CDR3 residues: CASSADRAHYTF. CDR3 sequence (DNA): TGTGCCAGCAGTGCCGACAGGGCCCACTACACCTTC. This chain uses TRBV6-1 with TRBJ1-2; the match to TRBD1 covers 7 bases. The CDR3 consists of 12 residues. The ends lost 4 bases at V and 10 bases at J; junction bases unmatched: 6. Germline values: CDR1 MNHNS, CDR2 SASEGT.

With respect to this clonotype: Given a much more abundant clone one base away, this may be a read error. This rearrangement joins TRBV20-1 to TRBJ2-7, with D unclear. Per the germline V gene, CDR1 is DFQATT and CDR2 is SNEGSKA (reference sequence). The CDR3 totals 13 residues. The CDR3 nucleotides are TGCAGTGCTCCAGCACAGAACTCCTACGAGCACTACTTC. Translating gives CSAPAQNSYEHYF.

This clonotype was counted only a few times. This clone may be a read error of a much larger clone one base away. This rearrangement joins TRBV28 to TRBJ1-6; D is perhaps TRBD1 (6 bases). V was pared by 8 bases and J by 6 bases, with 14 bases between. In germline, CDR1 is MDHEN, CDR2 SYDVKM. The CDR3 length is 14 residues. The CDR3 DNA sequence: TGTGCCAGCCATACAGGGAAACGTAATTCACCCCTCCACTTT. Protein: CASHTGKRNSPLHF.

This clonotype was recorded many times. The chain joins TRBV28 to TRBJ2-7; no definite D call. Germline V gene data show CDR1 as MDHEN and CDR2 as SYDVKM. The CDR3 sequence is 12 residues long. The germline V and J ends were trimmed by 5 bases and 6 bases, with 11 bases remaining between them. The chain's CDR3 is CASSPWTGEQYF. CDR3 DNA sequence: TGTGCCAGCAGTCCCTGGACGGGCGAGCAGTACTTC.

This clonotype appeared a few times. V is TRBV15 and J is TRBJ2-3; the match to TRBD1 covers 9 bases. CDR1 is LNHNV, CDR2 YYDKDF, per germline (reference sequence). V was clipped by 1 base and J by 2 bases; unmatched bases: 1. This CDR3 is 15 amino acids long. As DNA, the CDR3 is TGTGCCACCAGCAGAGGGGACAGGGACACAGATACGCAGTATTTT. Protein sequence: CATSRGDRDTDTQYF. The variable domain in full, with the rest retrieved from reference TRBV15 and TRBJ2-3, is DAMVIQNPRYQVTQFGKPVTLSCSQTLNHNVMYWYQQKSSQAPKLLFHYYDKDFNNEADTPDNFQSRRPNTSFCFLDIRSPGLGDTAMYLCATSRGDRDTDTQYFGPGTRLTVL.

This clonotype was counted many times. The rearrangement uses TRBV7-6 and TRBJ2-2; 13 positions match TRBD2. Germline V gene sequence: CDR1 SGHVS, CDR2 FNYEAQ. V gave up 5 bases and J gave up 6 bases; unmatched junction bases: 3. CDR3 size: 15 residues. The CDR3 loop is CASSPGLAGAGELFF. The DNA of the CDR3 is TGTGCCAGCAGCCCTGGACTAGCGGGGGCCGGGGAGCTGTTTTTT.

This clonotype was detected many times. The DNA for the CDR3 is TGTGCCAGCAGCGTAGATCGGGGAAGGGAAATCCAGTTCTTC. It codes for CASSVDRGREIQFF. This chain joins TRBV9 and TRBJ2-1; possibly TRBD2 for D (5 bases). CDR1 and CDR2 (germline): SGDLS, YYNGEE. The CDR3 length is 14 residues. V lost 0 bases and J 13 bases, leaving 17 bases between the germline ends.

This clonotype was seen many times. In DNA form, the CDR3 reads TGTGCCAGCAGTATCCAGACCGTCGGTGGCTACACCTTC. It codes for CASSIQTVGGYTF. The chain has TRBV6-5 and TRBJ1-2; D is unresolved. Germline CDR1 MNHEY, CDR2 SVGAGI. This CDR3 comprises 13 residues. V gave up 5 bases and J gave up 7 bases, with 14 bases separating them.

In its sample, this clonotype was seen many times. The chain has TRBV6-5 and TRBJ1-2; D perhaps matches TRBD1 (5 bases). V was pared by 7 bases and J by 2 bases, with 11 bases between. Germline-derived CDR1 and CDR2 are MNHEY and SVGAGI. The CDR3 spans 13 residues. The CDR3 bases are TGTGCCAGCACCACGGGGGGGAACTATGGCTACACCTTC. Amino acids: CASTTGGNYGYTF.

Notes on this clonotype: This clone may be a read error of a much larger clone one base away. CDR3 loop: CASSSTAGTPNTEACF. For the CDR3, the DNA is TGTGCCAGCAGTTCTACCGCCGGGACTCCGAACACTGAAGCTTGCTTT. This chain connects TRBV27 to TRBJ1-1; a weak D match, TRBD1 (5 bases). Germline V lookup: CDR1 MNHEY, CDR2 SMNVEV (reference sequence). This CDR3 contains 16 residues.

The table lists this clonotype with many counts. The chain is built from TRBV20-1 and TRBJ1-2; 8 bases align to TRBD1. CDR1 and CDR2 from the germline V gene are DFQATT and SNEGSKA (reference sequence). Unmatched junction bases numbered 4, after V lost 1 base and J lost 6 bases. There are 13 residues in the CDR3. DNA of the CDR3: TGCAGTGCTAGAGTTGACAGGGGCGATGGCTACACCTTC. It encodes CSARVDRGDGYTF.

J is TRBJ1-5 and V is TRBV12-3 or TRBV12-4; perhaps TRBD1 as D (5 bases). V lost 1 base to trimming and J lost 6 bases, with 10 bases between them. This CDR3 has 14 amino acids. This CDR3 reads CASSLGGISQPQHF. The CDR3 DNA reads TGTGCCAGCAGTTTAGGGGGGATTAGTCAGCCCCAGCATTTT.

This clonotype was seen at least ten times. The CDR3 nucleotides are TGTGCCAGCAGCTTAGGTCCGGGTTCTAACTATGGCTACACCTTC. Protein sequence: CASSLGPGSNYGYTF. The V gene is TRBV7-8, the J gene TRBJ1-2; D ambiguous. Trimming pared 1 base from V and 0 bases from J, leaving 9 bases between. This CDR3 contains 15 residues. The germline gives CDR1 SGHVS, CDR2 FQNEAQ. Full variable domain (outside the CDR3, taken from reference TRBV7-8 and TRBJ1-2): GAGVSQSPRYKVAKRGQDVALRCDPISGHVSLFWYQQALGQGPEFLTYFQNEAQLDKSGLPSDRFFAERPEGSVSTLKIQRTQQEDSAVYLCASSLGPGSNYGYTFGSGTRLTVV.

This clonotype was recorded many times. The genes are TRBV12-3 or TRBV12-4 and TRBJ1-1; maybe TRBD1 (5 bases). This CDR3 is built from 13 residues. Deletions cut 7 bases from V and 4 bases from J, with 13 bases between. CDR3 in DNA: TGTGCCAGCACTCCCCCGACAGCCACTGAAGCTTTCTTT. Its protein product is CASTPPTATEAFF.